This T cell receptor beta chain originates from a study of blood T cell repertoires in COVID-19. About the study: Samples representing acute and convalescent COVID-19 were sourced from the United States, Italy and Spain. The analysed material was cDNA or gDNA that came from T cells, B-cell-depleted T cells, or PBMCs.

The authors' processing: Reference gene primer amplification in the assay estimated nucleated cell counts. TCRdb's table, derived via immunoSEQ multiplex PCR, lists solely in-frame clones and lacks some. V and J calls and clone size follow that table, whereas D and trimming were derived from the DNA. This table has fewer than 110,000 clones, 89% appearing once. This clone occurred a few times. Germline V gives CDR1 SGHRS, CDR2 YFSETQ. This CDR3 comprises 15 residues. Trimming shortened V by 2 bases and J by 4 bases, and 12 bases separated the two germline ends. This receptor was obtained from a woman aged 80 or over in a cohort sampled during active COVID-19. The sequenced sample consisted of peripheral blood. This chain uses TRBV5-1 with TRBJ2-2; perhaps TRBD1 as D (6 bases). CDR3 sequence reads: CASSLRTEGTGELFF. In DNA form, the CDR3 reads TGCGCCAGCAGCTTACGGACAGAGGGCACCGGGGAGCTGTTTTTT.